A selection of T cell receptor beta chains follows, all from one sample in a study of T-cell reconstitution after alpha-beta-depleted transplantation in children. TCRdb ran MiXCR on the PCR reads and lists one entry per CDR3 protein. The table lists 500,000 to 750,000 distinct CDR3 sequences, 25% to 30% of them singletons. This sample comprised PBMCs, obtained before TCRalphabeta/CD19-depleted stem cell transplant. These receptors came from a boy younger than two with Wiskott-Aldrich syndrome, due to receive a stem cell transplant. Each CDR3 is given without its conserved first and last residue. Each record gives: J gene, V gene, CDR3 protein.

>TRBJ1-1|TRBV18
ASSPRTAENTEAF
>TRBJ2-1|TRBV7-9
ASSLYSPNEQF
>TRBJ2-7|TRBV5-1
ASTNLRGTYEQY
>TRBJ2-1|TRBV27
ASGTIGIYNEQF
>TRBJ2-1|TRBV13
ASSLYTYNEQF
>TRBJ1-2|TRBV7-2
ASSFWTEANYGYT
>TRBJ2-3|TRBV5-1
ASSFQHTDTQY
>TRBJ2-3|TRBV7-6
ASSLIVAGSDTQY
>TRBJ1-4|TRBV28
ASRTSFANEKLF
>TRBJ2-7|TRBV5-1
ASRTGQGHEQY
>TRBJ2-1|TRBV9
ASSVSEDEQF
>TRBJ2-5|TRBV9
ASSVYGETQY
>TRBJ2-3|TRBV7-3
ASTIGGREADTQY
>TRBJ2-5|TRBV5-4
ASSWGLAGSEETQY
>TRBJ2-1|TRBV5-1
ASRETGGTYNEQF
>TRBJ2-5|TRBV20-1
SAQPPGLQETQY
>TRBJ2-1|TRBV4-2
ASSQGPEAYSYNEQF
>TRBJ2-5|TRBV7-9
ASSHTGLAGVETQY
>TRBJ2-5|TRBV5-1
ASSYEETQY
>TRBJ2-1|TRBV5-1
ASSVRAGGYNEQF
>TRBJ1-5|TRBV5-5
ASSSGTGYSNQPQH
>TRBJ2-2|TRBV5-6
ASSLVSGSGELF
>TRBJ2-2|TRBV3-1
ASRRQGSGIRVTGELF
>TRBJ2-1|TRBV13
ASSLGRSASGRAREQF
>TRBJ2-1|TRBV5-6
ASSLSGVSEQF
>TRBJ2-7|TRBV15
ATSSQPGLGSYEQY
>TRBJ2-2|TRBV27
ASSLGRRTNTGELF
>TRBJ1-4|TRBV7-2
ASTQGGFNEKLF
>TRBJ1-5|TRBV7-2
ASSLVFQGLGNQPQH
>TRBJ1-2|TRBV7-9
ASSTQGQGVYYGYT
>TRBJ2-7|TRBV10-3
AIQLWRLAAPYEQY
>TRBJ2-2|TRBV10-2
ASSERASGANTGELF
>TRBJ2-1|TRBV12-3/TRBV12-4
ASTNGLAGYNEQF
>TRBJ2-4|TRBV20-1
SARDPGVNIQY
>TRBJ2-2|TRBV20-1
SARPIRGHHGHTGELF
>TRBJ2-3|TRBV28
ASSTDRTLNTQY
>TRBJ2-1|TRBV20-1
SARAPREGKYNEQF
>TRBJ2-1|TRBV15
ATTPGWTMTYNEQF
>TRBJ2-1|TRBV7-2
ASSYPLAGGPGEQF
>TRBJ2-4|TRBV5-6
ASTKGFAKNIQY
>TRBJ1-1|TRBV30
AWSRGQAEAF
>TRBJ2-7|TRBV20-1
SAISSRAYEQY
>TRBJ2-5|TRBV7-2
ASSLDGRAEETQY
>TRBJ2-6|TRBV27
ASSRQLPRANVLT
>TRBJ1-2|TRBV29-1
SAAGQGVNYGYT
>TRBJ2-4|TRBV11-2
ASSLVRGSTAKNIQY
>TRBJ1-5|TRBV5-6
ASSLAKGLSNQPQH
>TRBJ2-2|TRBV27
ASFPMRRERNTGELF
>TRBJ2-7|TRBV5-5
ASSLGVGGSHSYEQY
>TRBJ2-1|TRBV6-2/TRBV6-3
ASGRLPLEQF
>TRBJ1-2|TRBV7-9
ASSQQAGGYGYT
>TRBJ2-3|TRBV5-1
ASRGRQKRTDTQY
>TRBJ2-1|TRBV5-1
ASSLAWGEQF
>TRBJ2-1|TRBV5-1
ASSYPPGQGGNEQF